The sequence of this TCR beta chain was determined in a study of T cells in pancreatic ductal adenocarcinoma. As to this clone: Its target is unknown.

Sequencing was performed with immunoSEQ multiplex PCR; in TCRdb, only in-frame clones are kept and a portion is missing. The data show about 98,000 clones, about 95% seen once. Selected pancreatic ductal adenocarcinoma patients had undergone surgery without neoadjuvant therapy. Overall study findings and caveats: The resected pancreatic cancer cohort was biased toward the minority with early-stage disease. Mean clonality was approximately 0.1 in tumors and 0.06 to 0.085 in blood, not significantly different.

The sample consisted of PBMCs. The sequence came from a human donor with pancreatic ductal adenocarcinoma.

The DNA for the CDR3 is TGCGCCAGCAGTCAGGCAGGGGGTCTATACGAGCAGTACTTC. Its protein product is CASSQAGGLYEQYF. The chain recombines TRBV23-1 with TRBJ2-7; TRBD1 aligns across 7 bases. TRBV23-1 is an open reading frame, and its role is uncertain. This CDR3 contains 14 residues. Trimming removed 3 bases from V and 4 bases from J; junction bases left unmatched: 6.